These 12 T cell receptor beta chains share one sample of origin, sequenced in a study of T cell repertoires in cytomegalovirus infection. Via MiXCR, TCRdb re-called the reads, giving one row per CDR3 protein. The data show about 180,000 distinct CDR3 sequences, about 15% seen once. The sequencing input was PBMCs. These receptors were taken from a human donor in good health (CMV status not recorded). Some clones in this sample may be carry-over from other donors' samples.

This clonotype was seen a few times. This chain connects TRBV5-6 to TRBJ2-3; 9 bases are shared with TRBD1. This CDR3 is built from 15 residues. V shed 0 bases, J shed 7 bases, and the junction held 6 bases outside the gene matches. Germline V CDR1 and CDR2: SGHDT, YYEEEE. The CDR3 here is CASSLAGQGKHTQYF. CDR3 sequence (DNA): TGTGCCAGCAGCTTGGCGGGACAGGGCAAGCATACGCAGTATTTT.

The table lists this clonotype with many counts. This chain uses TRBV7-2 with TRBJ1-5; no firm D call. Trimming stripped 5 bases from V and 0 bases from J, with 11 bases between. The CDR3 totals 15 residues. Per the germline V gene, CDR1 is SGHTA and CDR2 is FQGNSA. The CDR3 sequence is CASSPQRSSNQPQHF. The CDR3 DNA reads as TGTGCCAGCAGCCCACAGAGGAGTAGCAATCAGCCCCAGCATTTT. Full variable domain (remainder filled in from reference TRBV7-2 and TRBJ1-5): GAGVSQSPSNKVTEKGKDVELRCDPISGHTALYWYRQSLGQGLEFLIYFQGNSAPDKSGLPSDRFSAERTGGSVSTLTIQRTQQEDSAVYLCASSPQRSSNQPQHFGDGTRLSIL.

This clonotype was seen ten or more times. V is TRBV2 and J is TRBJ1-5; 12 nucleotides match TRBD1. J lost 6 bases, V lost 4 bases, and 7 bases had no gene match. Germline V gene sequence: CDR1 SNHLY, CDR2 FYNNEI. The CDR3 spans 16 residues. This CDR3 reads CASSAEGQGASQPQHF. The CDR3 DNA follows: TGTGCCAGCAGTGCGGAGGGACAGGGGGCTTCTCAGCCCCAGCATTTT.

This clonotype appeared many times. The chain has TRBV7-3 and TRBJ2-7; D gene ambiguous. The V end lost 0 bases, the J end lost 0 bases, and 9 bases lay between the germline ends. This CDR3 is 15 amino acids long. Germline loops: CDR1 SGHTA, CDR2 FQGTGA. The CDR3 loop is CASSLTGGSSYEQYF. For the CDR3, the DNA is TGTGCCAGCAGCTTAACGGGCGGAAGCTCCTACGAGCAGTACTTC.

CDR3 DNA sequence: TGTGCCTGGAGTGTGGGAGGGGCAGGGGATACGCAGTATTTT. This gives the protein CAWSVGGAGDTQYF. V and J are TRBV30 and TRBJ2-3; 7 nucleotides agree with TRBD2. Per germline, CDR1 GTSNPN and CDR2 SVGIG (reference sequence). The CDR3 is 14 amino acids. The trim removed 0 bases at V and 6 bases at J, leaving 6 bases unmatched.

Ten or more counts support this clonotype. The chain has TRBV12-3 or TRBV12-4 and TRBJ1-1; 7 nucleotides agree with TRBD1. This CDR3 region has 15 residues. The J segment lost 0 bases and the V segment lost 3 bases, leaving 4 bases of the junction unmatched. CDR3 sequence reads: CASSFGDRLNTEAFF. DNA for the CDR3: TGTGCCAGCAGTTTTGGGGACAGATTGAACACTGAAGCTTTCTTT.

The sample holds a few counts of this clonotype. This chain connects TRBV14 to TRBJ2-1; 7 positions match TRBD1. The germline V gene has CDR1 SGHDN and CDR2 FVKESK. Trimming took 0 bases from V and 7 from J; bases not matched to a gene: 6. The CDR3 is 15 amino acids. DNA for the CDR3: TGTGCCAGCAGCCAAGAAGGACAGGTATGGAATGAGCAGTTCTTC. As protein: CASSQEGQVWNEQFF.

The chain couples TRBV28 to TRBJ1-1, with D maybe TRBD1 (6 bases). V was pared by 5 bases and J by 4 bases, with 14 bases between. CDR1 and CDR2 (germline): MDHEN, SYDVKM. This CDR3 has 14 residues. The CDR3 loop is CASSVGGARTEAFF. The CDR3 coding sequence is TGTGCCAGCAGTGTTGGGGGGGCGCGCACTGAAGCTTTCTTT.

The V and J genes are TRBV29-1 and TRBJ2-1, with D unclear. Trimming took off 8 bases at V and 0 bases at J, with 8 bases between the two ends. This CDR3 spans 12 amino acids. Germline CDR1 SQVTM, CDR2 ANQGSEA. The CDR3 DNA follows: TGCAGCTACCGGGCCTCCTACAATGAGCAGTTCTTC. Amino acid sequence: CSYRASYNEQFF.

The table lists this clonotype with many counts. The chain joins TRBV7-2 to TRBJ2-1, with 7 positions matching TRBD2. V was pared by 5 bases and J by 2 bases, with 9 bases of the junction left unmatched. The CDR3 has 16 residues. Germline loops: CDR1 SGHTA, CDR2 FQGNSA. The CDR3 DNA reads as TGTGCCAGCAGCCGAGGGCAACTAGCGACCTACAATGAGCAGTTCTTC. Translated, it gives CASSRGQLATYNEQFF.

This clonotype was counted at least ten times. V gene TRBV7-9 combines with J gene TRBJ2-7; TRBD1 might be the D (6 bases). Looked up from germline, CDR1 is SEHNR and CDR2 is FQNEAQ (reference sequence). V was pared by 6 bases and J by 1 base, with 13 bases between. This CDR3 is built from 14 residues. CDR3 coding DNA: TGTGCCAGCAGAAGACAGGAAGGTTCCTACGAGCAGTACTTC. This gives the protein CASRRQEGSYEQYF. The entire variable domain, with the rest obtained from reference TRBV7-9 and TRBJ2-7, is as follows: DTGVSQNPRHKITKRGQNVTFRCDPISEHNRLYWYRQTLGQGPEFLTYFQNEAQLEKSRLLSDRFSAERPKGSFSTLEIQRTEQGDSAMYLCASRRQEGSYEQYFGPGTRLTVT.

This chain connects TRBV14 to TRBJ1-1; no clear D gene. There are 13 residues in the CDR3. V lost 2 bases and J lost 11, with 15 bases in between. Per the germline V gene, CDR1 is SGHDN and CDR2 is FVKESK. The CDR3 is CASSQIRGTGAFF. CDR3 bases: TGTGCCAGCAGCCAAATTCGGGGAACTGGGGCTTTCTTT. Variable domain in full (rest from reference TRBV14 and TRBJ1-1): EAGVTQFPSHSVIEKGQTVTLRCDPISGHDNLYWYRRVMGKEIKFLLHFVKESKQDESGMPNNRFLAERTGGTYSTLKVQPAELEDSGVYFCASSQIRGTGAFFGQGTRLTVV.